Sequencing of this TCR beta chain was carried out in a study of immune evolution from preneoplasia to lung adenocarcinoma. The method was immunoSEQ multiplex PCR; TCRdb's version includes in-frame clones alone and lacks a portion of them. The sample records tens of thousands of clones, roughly four fifths being singletons. This clone was recorded once. The CDR3 contains 15 residues. The germline CDR1 and CDR2 sequences are MNHNS and SASEGT. The trim removed 5 bases at V and 0 bases at J, leaving 6 bases unmatched. Sample: FFPE invasive lung adenocarcinoma tissue. This TCR derives from a person in their sixties with lung adenocarcinoma. This chain uses TRBV6-1 with TRBJ1-2; 7 positions agree with TRBD1. The CDR3 is CASSLDRPANYGYTF. The DNA for the CDR3 is TGTGCCAGCAGTCTGGACAGGCCAGCTAACTATGGCTACACCTTC.